This TCR beta chain was retrieved from a study of control samples from healthy donors and cancer patients. The CDR3 has 14 residues. V was shortened by 0 bases and J by 3 bases, with 9 bases between the two germline ends. CDR1 is SGHKS and CDR2 is YYEKEE in the germline V gene (reference sequence). This table comes from immunoSEQ multiplex PCR, and its TCRdb copy is limited to in-frame clones, with some not included. The table lists 95,000 to 150,000 clones, approximately 90% of them singletons. The chain combines TRBV5-5 with TRBJ2-5; D uncertain. The receptor was derived from a man aged 25-45 years in good health. The sequencing input was blood. The CDR3 is CASSLGHDEETQYF. The CDR3 nucleotides read TGTGCCAGCAGCTTGGGACACGATGAAGAGACCCAGTACTTC.